Presented here are 18 T cell receptor beta chains from one specimen sequenced in a study of cytomegalovirus exposure and HLA in healthy donors. PCR was performed using 60 Vbeta and 13 Jbeta primers. Sequenced by immunoSEQ multiplex PCR; TCRdb stores in-frame clones only, minus some. The sample carries around 180,000 clones, 60% to 85% recorded once. Sequenced material: PBMCs. Receptor source: a woman in her thirties or forties in good health and CMV-seronegative.

J is TRBJ1-2 and V is TRBV19; TRBD1 matches 10 bases. V lost 6 bases and J lost 0; bases outside the gene matches: 7. The CDR3 totals 16 residues. Germline lookup yields CDR1 LNHDA and CDR2 SQIVND (reference sequence). The CDR3 protein is CASRGTGALTNYGYTF. The CDR3 DNA is TGTGCCAGTAGGGGGACAGGGGCTCTGACTAACTATGGCTACACCTTC.

V gene TRBV11-3 combines with J gene TRBJ2-7; 8 bases agree with TRBD1. This CDR3 comprises 15 residues. Germline assignment: CDR1 SGHNT and CDR2 YENEEA. Unmatched junction bases numbered 11, after V lost 5 bases and J lost 5 bases. CDR3 in DNA: TGTGCCAGCAGCCCCAGGACAGGGTCAGGCCACGAGCAGTACTTC. Its protein is CASSPRTGSGHEQYF.

This clone has just one count. The V gene is TRBV6-5, the J gene TRBJ1-1; 9 nucleotides line up with TRBD1. V lost 6 bases and J lost 3; bases outside the gene matches: 2. The CDR3 totals 13 residues. The germline V gene encodes CDR1 MNHEY and CDR2 SVGAGI. CDR3 sequence reads: CASRRQGDTEAFF. DNA for the CDR3: TGTGCCAGCAGAAGACAGGGGGACACTGAAGCTTTCTTT.

The chain is built from TRBV4-2 and TRBJ1-3; 9 positions agree with TRBD1. Germline V gene lookup returns CDR1 LGHNA and CDR2 YNFKEQ. This CDR3 spans 16 amino acids. Losses at the gene ends were 1 base for V and 2 bases for J; bases not matched to a gene: 3. The CDR3 DNA reads TGTGCCAGCAGCCAAGGGGACAGGGAGACTGGAAACACCATATATTTT. Residues: CASSQGDRETGNTIYF.

V and J are TRBV10-3 and TRBJ1-6; no reliable D call. This CDR3 is 14 amino acids long. Germline V CDR1 and CDR2: ENHRY, SYGVKD. The germline V and J ends were trimmed by 8 bases and 8 bases, with 16 bases remaining between them. DNA of the CDR3: TGTGCCATCGGCTTAAATGAGGGTGATTCACCCCTCCACTTT. Translated, it gives CAIGLNEGDSPLHF.

The chain recombines TRBV25-1 with TRBJ2-7; D call uncertain. The CDR3 loop spans 13 amino acids. Germline CDR1 MGHDK, CDR2 SYGVNS. The V end was cut by 3 bases, the J end by 0 bases, with 6 bases between. The CDR3 spells CASSDPNSYEQYF. DNA for the CDR3: TGTGCCAGCAGTGATCCTAACTCCTACGAGCAGTACTTC.

This chain joins TRBV9 and TRBJ2-1; weak D call: TRBD2 (7 bases). CDR3 length equals 14 residues. Germline CDR1 reads SGDLS; CDR2 reads YYNGEE. V was clipped by 4 bases and J by 6 bases, with 14 bases between them. The CDR3 region has the DNA TGTGCCAGCAGCTCAGGGGACTACCTCAATGAGCAGTTCTTC. It codes for CASSSGDYLNEQFF.

The rearrangement uses TRBV5-1 and TRBJ2-1, with 10 bases aligning to TRBD2. The CDR3 is 16 residues long. Losses at the gene ends were 0 bases for V and 5 bases for J; bases not matched to a gene: 5. CDR1 is SGHRS, CDR2 YFSETQ, per germline. The CDR3: CASSLVRTSGDNEQFF. DNA of the CDR3: TGCGCCAGCAGCTTGGTTCGGACTAGCGGCGACAATGAGCAGTTCTTC.

This sequence joins TRBV11-3 and TRBJ2-3, with 8 bases that match TRBD1. Germline CDR1 SGHNT, CDR2 YENEEA. Trimming removed 5 bases from V and 0 bases from J; junction bases left unmatched: 16. The CDR3 has 19 residues. CDR3 protein: CASSRRRYRQGISTDTQYF. CDR3 coding DNA: TGTGCCAGCAGCCGCCGTCGGTATCGACAGGGGATTAGCACAGATACGCAGTATTTT. Variable domain in full (rest from reference TRBV11-3 and TRBJ2-3): EAGVVQSPRYKIIEKKQPVAFWCNPISGHNTLYWYLQNLGQGPELLIRYENEEAVDDSQLPKDRFSAERLKGVDSTLKIQPAELGDSAVYLCASSRRRYRQGISTDTQYFGPGTRLTVL.

As regards this clone: Other DNA sequences in this specimen translate into the identical CDR3. The rearrangement uses TRBV5-1 and TRBJ2-7; possible D gene TRBD1, 5 bases. The V end was cut by 4 bases, the J end by 3 bases, with 8 bases between. The CDR3 spans 12 residues. CDR1 and CDR2 from the germline V gene are SGHRS and YFSETQ. CDR3 DNA: TGCGCCAGCAGCCTGCAGGGCTACGAGCAGTACTTC. This sequence encodes CASSLQGYEQYF.

The chain joins TRBV11-3 to TRBJ2-1; tentative D call: TRBD2 (6 bases). V was pared by 5 bases and J by 2 bases, with 13 bases between. In germline, CDR1 is SGHNT, CDR2 YENEEA. The CDR3 has 15 amino acids. The CDR3: CASSLPSSAYNEQFF. DNA for the CDR3: TGTGCCAGCAGCCTCCCCTCTAGCGCCTACAATGAGCAGTTCTTC.

The chain uses TRBV2 and TRBJ1-1; D call uncertain. The CDR3 spans 13 residues. Trimming cost V 5 bases and J 5 bases, with 12 bases left between them. The germline V gene encodes CDR1 SNHLY and CDR2 FYNNEI. The CDR3: CASSYRTGTEAFF. The DNA for the CDR3 is TGTGCCAGCAGTTACCGGACGGGGACTGAAGCTTTCTTT.

The CDR3, as DNA: TGTGCCAGCAGCTTAGAACTAAATACCGGGGAGCTGTTTTTT. Its translation is CASSLELNTGELFF. V is TRBV7-7 and J is TRBJ2-2; the D is unclear. The CDR3 loop spans 14 amino acids. Germline assignment: CDR1 SSHAT and CDR2 FNYEAQ (reference sequence). Trimming left V 1 base short and J 5 bases short, with 8 bases between.

The CDR3 DNA sequence: TGTGCCAGCAGCTTGATGGGTTCTAGCAGGGAGACCCAGTACTTC. Translated: CASSLMGSSRETQYF. J is TRBJ2-5 and V is TRBV5-6; D possibly corresponds to TRBD2 (5 bases). V was pared by 1 base and J by 5 bases, with 15 bases between. The V gene's germline CDR1 is SGHDT and CDR2 YYEEEE. The CDR3 totals 15 residues.

The chain joins TRBV28 to TRBJ1-1; D may be TRBD1 (5 bases). The CDR3 length is 13 residues. Trimming pared 2 bases from V and 1 base from J, leaving 5 bases between. Per germline, CDR1 MDHEN and CDR2 SYDVKM. The CDR3 region has the DNA TGTGCCAGCAGTTTACAGGGGAACACTGAAGCTTTCTTT. Its translation is CASSLQGNTEAFF.

The chain has TRBV4-1 and TRBJ1-1; D may be TRBD1 (6 bases). CDR1 MGHRA and CDR2 YSYEKL come from the germline V gene. Trimming stripped 3 bases from V and 1 base from J, with 12 bases between. This CDR3 has 15 amino acids. The CDR3 DNA follows: TGCGCCAGCAGCCATAAGGACAGATCGAACACTGAAGCTTTCTTT. Protein product: CASSHKDRSNTEAFF.

J is TRBJ1-2 and V is TRBV6-6; maybe TRBD1 (6 bases). The germline V gene has CDR1 MNHNY and CDR2 SVGAGI (reference sequence). The CDR3 runs 14 residues. V shed 2 bases and J shed 3 bases, with 10 bases lying between them. The CDR3 protein is CASSYVQGDYGYTF. CDR3 nucleotides: TGTGCCAGCAGTTACGTACAGGGTGACTATGGCTACACCTTC.

The chain carries TRBV7-6 and TRBJ2-5; 7 bases match TRBD1. V was clipped by 5 bases and J by 5 bases; unmatched bases: 14. This CDR3 region has 16 residues. Per the germline V gene, CDR1 is SGHVS and CDR2 is FNYEAQ. CDR3 residues: CASSPREQTGFETQYF. CDR3 bases: TGTGCCAGCAGCCCCCGAGAACAGACAGGGTTCGAGACCCAGTACTTC.